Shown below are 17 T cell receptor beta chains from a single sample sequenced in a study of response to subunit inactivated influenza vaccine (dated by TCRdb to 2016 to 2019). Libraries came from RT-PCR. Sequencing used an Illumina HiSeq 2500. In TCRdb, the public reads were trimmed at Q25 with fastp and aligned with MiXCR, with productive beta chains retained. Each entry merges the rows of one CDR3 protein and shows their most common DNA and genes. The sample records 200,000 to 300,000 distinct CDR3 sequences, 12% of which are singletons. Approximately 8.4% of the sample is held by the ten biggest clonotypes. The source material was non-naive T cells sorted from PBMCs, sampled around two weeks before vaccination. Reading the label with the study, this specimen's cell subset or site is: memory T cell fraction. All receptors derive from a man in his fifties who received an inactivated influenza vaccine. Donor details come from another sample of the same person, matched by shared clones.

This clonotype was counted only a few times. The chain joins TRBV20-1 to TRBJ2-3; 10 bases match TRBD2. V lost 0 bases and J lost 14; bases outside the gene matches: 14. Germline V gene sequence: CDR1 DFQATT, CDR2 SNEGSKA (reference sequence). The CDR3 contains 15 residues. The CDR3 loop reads CSARDRLAGARVVYF. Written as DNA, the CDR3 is TGCAGTGCTAGAGATAGGCTAGCGGGGGCCCGAGTGGTGTATTTT.

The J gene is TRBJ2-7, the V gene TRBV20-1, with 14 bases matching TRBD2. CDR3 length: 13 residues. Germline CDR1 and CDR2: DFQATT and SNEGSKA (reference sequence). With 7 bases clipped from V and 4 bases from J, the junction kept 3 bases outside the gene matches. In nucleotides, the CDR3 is TGCAGTGGAGGACTAGCGGGAGGTTACGAGCAGTACTTC. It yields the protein CSGGLAGGYEQYF.

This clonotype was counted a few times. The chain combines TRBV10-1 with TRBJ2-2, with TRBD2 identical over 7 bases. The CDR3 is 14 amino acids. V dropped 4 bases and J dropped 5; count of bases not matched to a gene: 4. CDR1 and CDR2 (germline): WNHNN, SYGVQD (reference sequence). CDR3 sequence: CASSAIGGTGELFF. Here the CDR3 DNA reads TGCGCCAGCAGTGCTATCGGGGGGACCGGGGAGCTGTTTTTT.

This chain's CDR3 is CASSQDPRDGYGYTF. The CDR3 DNA follows: TGTGCCAGCAGCCAAGACCCCAGGGATGGCTATGGCTACACCTTC. This rearrangement joins TRBV3-1 to TRBJ1-2; D is possibly TRBD1 (5 bases). The germline gives CDR1 LGHDT, CDR2 YNNKEL (reference sequence). The CDR3 has 15 residues. Trimming took off 0 bases at V and 4 bases at J, with 12 bases between the two ends. Full variable domain (outside the CDR3, taken from reference TRBV3-1 and TRBJ1-2): DTAVSQTPKYLVTQMGNDKSIKCEQNLGHDTMYWYKQDSKKFLKIMFSYNNKELIINETVPNRFSPKSPDKAHLNLHINSLELGDSAVYFCASSQDPRDGYGYTFGSGTRLTVV.

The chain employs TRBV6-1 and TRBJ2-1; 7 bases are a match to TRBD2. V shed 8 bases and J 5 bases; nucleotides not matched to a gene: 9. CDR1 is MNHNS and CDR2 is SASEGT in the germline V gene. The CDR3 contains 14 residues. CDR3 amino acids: CASSRAGVHNEQFF. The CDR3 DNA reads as TGTGCCAGCTCTCGGGCGGGGGTTCACAATGAGCAGTTCTTC.

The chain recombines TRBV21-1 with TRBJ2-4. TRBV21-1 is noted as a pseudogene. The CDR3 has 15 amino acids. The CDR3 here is CASSLSGSAKNIQYF. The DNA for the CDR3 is TGTGCCAGCAGCCTCTCGGGTTCGGCCAAAAACATTCAGTACTTC.

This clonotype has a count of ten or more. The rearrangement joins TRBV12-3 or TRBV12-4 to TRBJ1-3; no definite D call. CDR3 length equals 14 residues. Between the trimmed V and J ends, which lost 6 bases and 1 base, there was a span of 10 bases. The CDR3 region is CASRRGSSGNTIYF. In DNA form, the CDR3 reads TGTGCCAGCAGGAGAGGGTCGTCTGGAAACACCATATATTTT.

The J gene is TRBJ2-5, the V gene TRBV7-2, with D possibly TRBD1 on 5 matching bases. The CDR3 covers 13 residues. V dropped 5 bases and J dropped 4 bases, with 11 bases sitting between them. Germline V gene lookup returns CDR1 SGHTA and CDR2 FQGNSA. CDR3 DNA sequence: TGTGCCAGCAGCAGGGGTCGTCGAGAGACCCAGTACTTC. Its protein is CASSRGRRETQYF.

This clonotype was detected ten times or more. The CDR3 protein is CASSPNWGETQYF. CDR3 DNA: TGCGCCAGCAGCCCCAACTGGGGGGAGACCCAGTACTTC. This chain uses TRBV4-3 with TRBJ2-5; D may be TRBD1 or TRBD2 (5 bases each). Germline V lookup: CDR1 LGHNA, CDR2 YSLEER. Trimming took off 4 bases at V and 5 bases at J, with 11 bases between the two ends. The length of the CDR3 is 13 residues.

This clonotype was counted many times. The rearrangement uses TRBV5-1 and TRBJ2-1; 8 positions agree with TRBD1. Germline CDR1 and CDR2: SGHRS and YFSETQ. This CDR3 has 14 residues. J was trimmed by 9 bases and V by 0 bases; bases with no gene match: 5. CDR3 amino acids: CASSLGTGTTEQFF. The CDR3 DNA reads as TGCGCCAGCAGCTTGGGGACAGGGACCACTGAGCAGTTCTTC.

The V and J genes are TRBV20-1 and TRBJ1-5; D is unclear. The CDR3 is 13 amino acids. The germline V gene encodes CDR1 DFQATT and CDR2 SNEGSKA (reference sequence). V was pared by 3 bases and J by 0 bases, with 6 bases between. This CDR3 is CSASTDSNQPQHF. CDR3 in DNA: TGCAGTGCTAGTACAGATAGCAATCAGCCCCAGCATTTT.

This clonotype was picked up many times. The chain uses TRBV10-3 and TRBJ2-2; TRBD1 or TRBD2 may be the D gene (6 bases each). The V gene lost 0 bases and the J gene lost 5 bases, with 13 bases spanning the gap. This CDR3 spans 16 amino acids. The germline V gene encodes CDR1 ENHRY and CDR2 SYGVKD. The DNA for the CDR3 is TGTGCCATCAGTGAGTCGCGGGGACATCCGACCGGGGAGCTGTTTTTT. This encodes CAISESRGHPTGELFF.

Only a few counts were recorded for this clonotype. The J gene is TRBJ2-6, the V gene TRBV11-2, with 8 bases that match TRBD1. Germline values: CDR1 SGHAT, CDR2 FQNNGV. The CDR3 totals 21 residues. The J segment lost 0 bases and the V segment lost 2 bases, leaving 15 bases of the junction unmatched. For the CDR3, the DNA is TGTGCCAGCAGCTTACTACCCCCCGACAGGGGAAGGAGCTCTGGGGCCAACGTCCTGACTTTC. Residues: CASSLLPPDRGRSSGANVLTF. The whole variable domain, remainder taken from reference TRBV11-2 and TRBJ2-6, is EAGVAQSPRYKIIEKRQSVAFWCNPISGHATLYWYQQILGQGPKLLIQFQNNGVVDDSQLPKDRFSAERLKGVDSTLKIQPAKLEDSAVYLCASSLLPPDRGRSSGANVLTFGAGSRLTVL.

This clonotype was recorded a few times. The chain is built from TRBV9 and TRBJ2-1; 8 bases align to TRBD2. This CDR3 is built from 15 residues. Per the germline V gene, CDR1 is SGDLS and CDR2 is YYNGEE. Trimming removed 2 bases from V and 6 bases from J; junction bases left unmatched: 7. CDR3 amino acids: CASSVSGTRTNEQFF. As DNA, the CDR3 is TGTGCCAGCAGCGTCTCCGGGACTAGAACCAATGAGCAGTTCTTC.

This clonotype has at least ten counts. The CDR3 DNA is TGCAGTGCCCGGACTAGCGGGGCCTACAATGAGCAGTTCTTC. Protein product: CSARTSGAYNEQFF. This chain uses TRBV20-1 with TRBJ2-1, with TRBD2 matching 12 bases. Germline V CDR1 and CDR2: DFQATT, SNEGSKA (reference sequence). V lost 6 bases, J lost 2 bases, and 2 bases stayed unmatched. CDR3 size: 14 residues.

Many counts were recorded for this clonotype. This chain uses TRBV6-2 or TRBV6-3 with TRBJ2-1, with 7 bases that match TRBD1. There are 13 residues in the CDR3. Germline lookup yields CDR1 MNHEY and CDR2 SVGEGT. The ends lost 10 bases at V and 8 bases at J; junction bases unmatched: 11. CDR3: CATTDRVEDEQFF. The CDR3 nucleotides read TGTGCCACAACCGACAGGGTAGAAGATGAGCAGTTCTTC.

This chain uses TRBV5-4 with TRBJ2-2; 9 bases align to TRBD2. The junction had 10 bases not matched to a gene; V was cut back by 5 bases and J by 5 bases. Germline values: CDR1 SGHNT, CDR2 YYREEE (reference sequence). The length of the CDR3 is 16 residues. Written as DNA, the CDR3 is TGTGCCAGCAGGTTGTTAGCGGGAGACGGTACCGGGGAGCTGTTTTTT. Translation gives CASRLLAGDGTGELFF.